A selection of T cell receptor beta chains follows, all from one sample in a study of technical replicates of blood from a handful of donors. Clones were read by immunoSEQ multiplex PCR, and TCRdb kept only the in-frame ones, dropping some. The table records fewer than 20,000 clones, around 86% of them present only once. The sequencing sample was made of PBMCs. These receptors came from a human donor in good health. Both conserved end residues are part of each CDR3. A D gene is named only where the DNA matches it firmly. Clone size is shown for a subset of rows, as once, few, many or a class of expanded clone.

>-|TRBV7-2|-|TRBJ2-1
TGTGCCAGCAGCTTAGACTTTAGCTCCTACAATGAGCAGTTCTTC
CASSLDFSSYNEQFF
>TRBD2|TRBV5-1|-|TRBJ2-5
TGCGCCAGCAGCTTGACCGGGACTAGTGGTGTGGAGACCCAGTACTTC
CASSLTGTSGVETQYF
>TRBD2|TRBV5-1|-|TRBJ2-1
TGCGCCAGCAGCGCCTGGACTAGCGGGAGGGGTGATGAGCAGTTCTTC
CASSAWTSGRGDEQFF
>TRBD2|TRBV7-8|-|TRBJ2-1
TGTGCCAGCTCCCGGGGAGCGGGAAGCTACAATGAGCAGTTCTTC
CASSRGAGSYNEQFF
>TRBD1|TRBV18|few|TRBJ1-1
TGTGCCAGCTCACTCACGGTCGGGACAGGGAAGTTGGGCACTGAAGCTTTCTTT
CASSLTVGTGKLGTEAFF
>-|TRBV11-2|-|TRBJ2-5
TGTGCCAGCAGCTTAAACAGTGGACAAGAGACCCAGTACTTC
CASSLNSGQETQYF
>-|TRBV6-6|-|TRBJ2-7
TGTGCCAGCAGTTACGGTTCGGGAGCGTCCTACGAGCAGTACTTC
CASSYGSGASYEQYF
>TRBD1|TRBV27|-|TRBJ1-5
TGTGCCAGCGGAATGGGACAGGGGGCAAATCAGCCCCAGCATTTT
CASGMGQGANQPQHF
>-|TRBV6-5|-|TRBJ1-5
TGTGCCAGCAGTTACGGGCAGGGTGCTCAGCCCCAGCATTTT
CASSYGQGAQPQHF
>-|TRBV13|-|TRBJ1-6
TGTGCCAGCAGCTCTCCCCATGGGAGCTCCTATAATTCACCCCTCCACTTT
CASSSPHGSSYNSPLHF
>TRBD1|TRBV9|-|TRBJ1-2
TGTGCCAGCAGCGGTGGACAGGCTACAAATGGCTACACCTTC
CASSGGQATNGYTF
>TRBD2|TRBV14|-|TRBJ2-1
TGTGCCAGCAGCCAAGGCTTCGGGACTAGCGGGAGCCACAATGAGCAGTTCTTC
CASSQGFGTSGSHNEQFF
>TRBD2|TRBV11-1|-|TRBJ2-1
TGTGCCAGCAGCCCCCGTGGGTCTAGCGGGGTATACAATGAGCAGTTCTTC
CASSPRGSSGVYNEQFF
>TRBD2|TRBV7-2|-|TRBJ2-3
TGTGCCAGCAGCTTAAAGTGGCTAGCGGGAGTGGGGGCAGATACGCAGTATTTT
CASSLKWLAGVGADTQYF
>-|TRBV19|-|TRBJ2-2
TGTGCCAGTAGTATTCCCTCTGCCGGGGGTCGGGAGCTGTTTTTT
CASSIPSAGGRELFF
>-|TRBV4-1|-|TRBJ2-7
TGCGCCAGCAGCCCAGACCACTACGAGCAGTACTTC
CASSPDHYEQYF
>-|TRBV27|-|TRBJ2-7
TGTGCCAGCAGACAGGGATGGGGCGTCGGGATAGACGAGCAGTACTTC
CASRQGWGVGIDEQYF
>-|TRBV6-5|-|TRBJ2-2
TGTGCCAGCAGTACTGGGACCGGGGGCACCGGGGAGCTGTTTTTT
CASSTGTGGTGELFF
>-|TRBV10-1|few|TRBJ2-3
TGCGCCAGCCAAGGAGTCGCGGCGGGAAACACAGATACGCAGTATTTT
CASQGVAAGNTDTQYF
>-|TRBV7-9|-|TRBJ2-5
TGTGCCAGCAGCTTCGCGGGGGAGACCCAGTACTTC
CASSFAGETQYF
>-|TRBV7-9|-|TRBJ2-5
TGTGCCAGCAGCTTAACAGGCGAAGAGACCCAGTACTTC
CASSLTGEETQYF
>-|TRBV5-5|-|TRBJ1-2
TGTGCCAGCAGCTTGGCCCCGGATGGCTACACCTTC
CASSLAPDGYTF
>TRBD2|TRBV18|-|TRBJ2-5
TGTGCCAGCTCACCACCCGGACTAGCATCTGAGACCCAGTACTTC
CASSPPGLASETQYF